This is a list of T cell receptor beta chains from one sample in a study of blood T cell repertoires in COVID-19. Repertoires were generated with immunoSEQ multiplex PCR, while TCRdb's copy carries only in-frame clones and drops some. Of approximately 190,000 clones in the sample, about 86% were seen once. The sequenced sample consisted of peripheral blood. The receptors here all came from a man aged 25 to 40 with active or convalescent COVID-19. CDR3s include the opening cysteine and the closing phenylalanine or tryptophan. The order of the fields is V gene, J gene, clone size, D gene, CDR3 protein, CDR3 DNA. The D gene is left open where the match is weak. Rows give clone size only sometimes, using once, few, many, or a class for an expanded clone.

TRBV6-5	TRBJ1-1	.	TRBD1	CASSYGQGRTEAFF	TGTGCCAGCAGTTACGGACAGGGGAGGACTGAAGCTTTCTTT
TRBV5-1	TRBJ2-3	.	.	CASSLGADRGTDTQYF	TGCGCCAGCAGCTTAGGAGCGGATCGGGGCACAGATACGCAGTATTTT
TRBV5-6	TRBJ2-7	.	TRBD1	CASSLGTAEQYF	TGTGCCAGCAGCTTAGGGACAGCCGAGCAGTACTTC
TRBV7-3	TRBJ1-1	.	.	CASSRGTGLNEEAFF	TGTGCCAGCAGCCGCGGTACAGGGTTGAATGAAGAAGCTTTCTTT
TRBV7-8	TRBJ2-2	.	.	CASSLSMNTGELFF	TGTGCCAGCAGCTTATCAATGAACACCGGGGAGCTGTTTTTT
TRBV28	TRBJ2-2	.	.	CASRLSLNTGELFF	TGTGCCAGCAGGTTGAGTTTAAACACCGGGGAGCTGTTTTTT
TRBV6-5	TRBJ1-3	.	.	CASRPSSGNTIYF	TGTGCCAGCAGGCCGAGCTCTGGAAACACCATATATTTT
TRBV10-2	TRBJ1-1	once	.	CASSDFVNTEAFF	TGCGCCAGCAGTGACTTCGTGAACACTGAAGCTTTCTTT
TRBV28	TRBJ1-2	.	.	CASKNTWGANYGYTF	TGTGCCAGCAAGAACACATGGGGAGCCAACTATGGCTACACCTTC
TRBV18	TRBJ1-4	.	.	CASSPTGPNEKLFF	TGTGCCAGCTCACCTACAGGGCCCAATGAAAAACTGTTTTTT
TRBV19	TRBJ2-7	.	.	CASSAGLMYEQYF	TGTGCCAGTAGTGCGGGTCTTATGTACGAGCAGTACTTC
TRBV29-1	TRBJ1-4	.	TRBD1	CSAQDRGAYEKLFF	TGCAGCGCTCAGGACAGGGGTGCTTATGAAAAACTGTTTTTT
TRBV21-1	TRBJ2-3	.	.	CASKGGSGPDTQYF	TGTGCCAGCAAAGGCGGGAGTGGCCCAGATACGCAGTATTTT
TRBV3-1/TRBV3-2	TRBJ1-1	.	.	CASSQEWGGLLDTEAFF	TGTGCCAGCAGCCAGGAATGGGGAGGTTTGTTGGACACTGAAGCTTTCTTT
TRBV6-5	TRBJ2-5	.	TRBD1	CASSLGQAAETQYF	TGTGCCAGCAGCCTCGGACAGGCGGCAGAGACCCAGTACTTC
TRBV7-3	TRBJ1-6	.	.	CASSLSSGAVSPLHF	TGTGCCAGCAGCTTAAGTTCGGGTGCGGTTTCACCCCTCCACTTT
TRBV9	TRBJ1-1	few	.	CASSFRGPQGSWNTEAFF	TGTGCCAGCAGTTTCAGAGGGCCACAGGGAAGCTGGAACACTGAAGCTTTCTTT
TRBV10-3	TRBJ2-5	.	TRBD1	CAISGTGNGVETQYF	TGTGCCATCAGCGGGACAGGCAACGGAGTAGAGACCCAGTACTTC
TRBV7-3	TRBJ2-1	.	.	CASSLQQGSPNEQFF	TGTGCCAGCAGCTTACAACAGGGATCCCCCAATGAGCAGTTCTTC
TRBV6-4	TRBJ1-2	.	.	CASSERHGGKGDGYTF	TGTGCCAGCAGTGAGCGACACGGCGGGAAGGGTGATGGCTACACCTTC
TRBV27	TRBJ2-7	.	TRBD2	CASSRTGEGQYF	TGTGCCAGCAGTCGCACCGGGGAGGGGCAGTACTTC
TRBV2	TRBJ1-1	few	.	CASSGTGGISVTEAFF	TGTGCCAGCAGTGGGACTGGGGGGATAAGCGTCACTGAAGCTTTCTTT
TRBV7-2	TRBJ2-2	few	TRBD1	CASSFTGGTGELFF	TGTGCCAGCAGTTTCACAGGGGGCACCGGGGAGCTGTTTTTT
TRBV7-9	TRBJ1-3	.	TRBD1	CASGHPGGGNTIYF	TGTGCCAGCGGACATCCAGGGGGAGGAAACACCATATATTTT
TRBV12-1	TRBJ2-1	.	.	CASSMKALAGTIKQFF	TGTGCCAGCAGTATGAAGGCGCTAGCGGGTACAATTAAGCAGTTCTTC
TRBV10-1	TRBJ2-7	few	.	CATGRVHEQYF	TGCGCCACCGGCAGGGTCCACGAGCAGTACTTC
TRBV6-5	TRBJ2-7	.	TRBD1	CASSYGQAGGQYF	TGTGCCAGCAGTTACGGACAGGCCGGCGGGCAGTACTTC
TRBV3-1/TRBV3-2	TRBJ2-1	once	TRBD2	CASSQTSGNEQFF	TGTGCCAGCAGCCAAACTAGCGGCAATGAGCAGTTCTTC
TRBV5-1	TRBJ1-1	.	.	CASSSDTSNTEAFF	TGCGCCAGCAGCTCGGACACTTCGAACACTGAAGCTTTCTTT
TRBV10-3	TRBJ2-2	.	TRBD1	CAISGTGAGAGELFF	TGTGCCATCAGCGGGACAGGGGCCGGGGCCGGGGAGCTGTTTTTT
TRBV28	TRBJ1-2	.	TRBD1	CASSYRGNYGYTF	TGTGCCAGCAGCTACAGGGGGAACTATGGCTACACCTTC
TRBV15	TRBJ1-6	.	.	CATSRVVSDNSPLHF	TGTGCCACCAGCAGAGTCGTATCGGATAATTCACCCCTCCACTTT
TRBV4-3	TRBJ1-3	.	.	CASSQEHSKTGNTIYF	TGCGCCAGCAGCCAAGAGCACAGTAAGACTGGAAACACCATATATTTT
TRBV7-9	TRBJ2-3	.	.	CASSSPWAGATDTQYF	TGTGCCAGCAGCTCCCCATGGGCAGGGGCGACAGATACGCAGTATTTT
TRBV2	TRBJ1-1	.	.	CASSGGGTEAFF	TGTGCCAGCAGTGGGGGAGGGACTGAAGCTTTCTTT
TRBV9	TRBJ2-2	.	TRBD1	CASSAGTGIVGELFF	TGTGCCAGCAGCGCCGGGACAGGGATTGTCGGGGAGCTGTTTTTT
TRBV11-2	TRBJ1-1	.	.	CASRAGIGAFF	TGTGCCAGCAGGGCCGGGATTGGAGCTTTCTTT
TRBV7-6	TRBJ2-1	few	.	CASSLVDSQYNEQFF	TGTGCCAGCAGCTTAGTGGACAGTCAATACAATGAGCAGTTCTTC
TRBV3-1/TRBV3-2	TRBJ1-1	.	TRBD1	CASSNGQGNTEAFF	TGTGCCAGCAGCAACGGACAGGGGAACACTGAAGCTTTCTTT